This paragraph reports one T cell receptor (beta chain). Antigen specificity is unknown. This specimen comes from a study of identifying expanded T cells in peripheral blood. Broader study findings: Over approximately two and four weeks, about 15 and 19 clones changed, versus roughly 1.1 between replicates.

Clones were sequenced by immunoSEQ multiplex PCR, and TCRdb holds only the in-frame ones, with some missing. The sample records 75,000 to 90,000 clones, 84% being singletons. This CDR3 contains 16 residues. The V and J ends lost 3 bases and 0 bases respectively, with 12 bases between them. Germline CDR1 and CDR2: MDHEN and SYDVKM. The chain carries TRBV28 and TRBJ2-1; D is uncertain. This TCR came from a person aged 18 to 75 in good health. Sequenced input: blood. CDR3 nucleotides: TGTGCCAGCAGTTTTACGCTCTCGAGCTCCTACAATGAGCAGTTCTTC. The encoded protein is CASSFTLSSSYNEQFF. Combining the CDR3 with reference TRBV28 and TRBJ2-1 gives the whole variable domain DVKVTQSSRYLVKRTGEKVFLECVQDMDHENMFWYRQDPGLGLRLIYFSYDVKMKEKGDIPEGYSVSREKKERFSLILESASTNQTSMYLCASSFTLSSSYNEQFFGPGTRLTVL.